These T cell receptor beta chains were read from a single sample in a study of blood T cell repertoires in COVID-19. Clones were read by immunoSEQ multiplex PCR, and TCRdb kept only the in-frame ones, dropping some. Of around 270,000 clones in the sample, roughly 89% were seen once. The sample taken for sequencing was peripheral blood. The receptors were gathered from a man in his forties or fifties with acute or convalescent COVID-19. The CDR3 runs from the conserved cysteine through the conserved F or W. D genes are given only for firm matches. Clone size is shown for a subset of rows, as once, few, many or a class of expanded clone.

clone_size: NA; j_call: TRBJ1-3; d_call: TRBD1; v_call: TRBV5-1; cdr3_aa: CASSTTGDPGNTIYF; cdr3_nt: TGCGCCAGCAGTACGACAGGGGACCCTGGAAACACCATATATTTT
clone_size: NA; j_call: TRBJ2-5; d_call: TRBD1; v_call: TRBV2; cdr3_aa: CASRERTGLQETQYF; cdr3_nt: TGTGCCAGCAGGGAGAGGACAGGGCTCCAAGAGACCCAGTACTTC
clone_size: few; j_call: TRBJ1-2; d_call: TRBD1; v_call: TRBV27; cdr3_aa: CASSLGTGLGYTF; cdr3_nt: TGTGCCAGCAGTCTTGGGACAGGGCTTGGCTACACCTTC
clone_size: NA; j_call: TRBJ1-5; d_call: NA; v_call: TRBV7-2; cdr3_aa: CASSSQGRDQPQHF; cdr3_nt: TGTGCCAGCAGCTCACAGGGAAGGGATCAGCCCCAGCATTTT
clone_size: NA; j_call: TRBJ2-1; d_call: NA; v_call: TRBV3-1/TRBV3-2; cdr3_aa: CASSPSGRGEQFF; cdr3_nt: TGTGCCAGCAGCCCCTCGGGCAGGGGTGAGCAGTTCTTC
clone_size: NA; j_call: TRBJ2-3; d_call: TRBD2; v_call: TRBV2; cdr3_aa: CASILAGEGDTQYF; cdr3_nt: TGTGCCAGCATACTAGCGGGGGAAGGAGATACGCAGTATTTT
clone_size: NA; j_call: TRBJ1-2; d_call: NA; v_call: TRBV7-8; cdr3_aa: CASTPRGGYGYTF; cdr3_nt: TGTGCCAGCACCCCCCGGGGGGGCTATGGCTACACCTTC
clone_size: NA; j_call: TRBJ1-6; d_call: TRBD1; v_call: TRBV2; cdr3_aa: CASSPDRGYNSPLHF; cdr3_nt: TGTGCCAGCAGTCCTGACAGGGGGTATAATTCACCCCTCCACTTT
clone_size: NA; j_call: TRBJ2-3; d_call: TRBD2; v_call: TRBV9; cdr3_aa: CASSAPSGGTDTQYF; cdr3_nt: TGTGCCAGCAGCGCCCCTAGCGGGGGCACAGATACGCAGTATTTT
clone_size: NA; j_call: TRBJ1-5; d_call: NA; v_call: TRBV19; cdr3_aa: CASSIPTGYQPQHF; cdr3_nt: TGTGCCAGTAGTATACCGACGGGGTATCAGCCCCAGCATTTT
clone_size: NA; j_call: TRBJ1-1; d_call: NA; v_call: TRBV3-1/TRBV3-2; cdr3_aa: CASSPGHSKLGAFF; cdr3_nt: TGTGCCAGCAGCCCCGGACACTCTAAATTAGGAGCTTTCTTT
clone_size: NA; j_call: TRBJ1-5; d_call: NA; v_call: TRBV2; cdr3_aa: CSSSDGNQPQHF; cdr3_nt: TGTTCCAGCAGTGACGGCAATCAGCCCCAGCATTTT
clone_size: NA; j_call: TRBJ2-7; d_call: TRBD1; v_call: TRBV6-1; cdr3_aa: CASSERRTGVGEQYF; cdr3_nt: TGTGCCAGCAGTGAAAGGAGGACAGGGGTGGGCGAGCAGTACTTC
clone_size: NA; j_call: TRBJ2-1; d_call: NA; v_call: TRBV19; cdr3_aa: CASMGQRTVPNEQFF; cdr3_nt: TGTGCCAGTATGGGGCAGCGAACGGTCCCTAATGAGCAGTTCTTC
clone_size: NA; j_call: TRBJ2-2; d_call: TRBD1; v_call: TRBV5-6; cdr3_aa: CASSLTGTGAGELFF; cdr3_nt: TGTGCCAGCAGCTTGACCGGGACAGGGGCCGGGGAGCTGTTTTTT
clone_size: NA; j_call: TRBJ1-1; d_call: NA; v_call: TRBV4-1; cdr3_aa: CASSQDRAMNTEAFF; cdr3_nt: TGCGCCAGCAGCCAAGACAGGGCTATGAACACTGAAGCTTTCTTT
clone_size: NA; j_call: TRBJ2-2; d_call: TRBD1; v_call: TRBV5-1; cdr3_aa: CASSLSAGGAGELFF; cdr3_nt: TGCGCCAGCAGCTTGTCGGCAGGGGGCGCCGGGGAGCTGTTTTTT
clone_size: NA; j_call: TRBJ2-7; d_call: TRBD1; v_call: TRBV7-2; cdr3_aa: CASSLQGQGVSYEQYF; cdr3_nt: TGTGCCAGCAGCTTACAGGGACAGGGGGTCTCCTACGAGCAGTACTTC
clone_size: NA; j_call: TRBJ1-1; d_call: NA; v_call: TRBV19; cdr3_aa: CASSSWTVNTEAFF; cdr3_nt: TGTGCCAGTAGTTCCTGGACAGTGAACACTGAAGCTTTCTTT
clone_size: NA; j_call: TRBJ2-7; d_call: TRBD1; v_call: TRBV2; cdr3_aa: CASSESGQIPYEQYF; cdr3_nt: TGTGCCAGCAGTGAATCGGGACAGATTCCCTACGAGCAGTACTTC
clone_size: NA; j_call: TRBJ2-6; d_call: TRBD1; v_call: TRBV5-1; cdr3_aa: CASSLIGTGDWGANVLTF; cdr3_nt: TGCGCCAGCAGCCTAATCGGGACAGGGGACTGGGGGGCCAACGTCCTGACTTTC
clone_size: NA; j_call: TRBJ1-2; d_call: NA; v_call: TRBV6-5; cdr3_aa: CASRGTQGEYGYTF; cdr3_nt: TGTGCCAGCAGGGGAACTCAGGGTGAATATGGCTACACCTTC
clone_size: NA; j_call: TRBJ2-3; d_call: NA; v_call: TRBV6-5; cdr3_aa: CASSYRSGTQYF; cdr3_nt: TGTGCCAGCAGTTACAGGTCAGGTACGCAGTATTTT
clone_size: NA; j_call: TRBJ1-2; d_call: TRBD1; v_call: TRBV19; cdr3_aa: CASSGQGTTNYGYTF; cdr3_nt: TGTGCCAGTAGTGGACAGGGGACGACCAACTATGGCTACACCTTC